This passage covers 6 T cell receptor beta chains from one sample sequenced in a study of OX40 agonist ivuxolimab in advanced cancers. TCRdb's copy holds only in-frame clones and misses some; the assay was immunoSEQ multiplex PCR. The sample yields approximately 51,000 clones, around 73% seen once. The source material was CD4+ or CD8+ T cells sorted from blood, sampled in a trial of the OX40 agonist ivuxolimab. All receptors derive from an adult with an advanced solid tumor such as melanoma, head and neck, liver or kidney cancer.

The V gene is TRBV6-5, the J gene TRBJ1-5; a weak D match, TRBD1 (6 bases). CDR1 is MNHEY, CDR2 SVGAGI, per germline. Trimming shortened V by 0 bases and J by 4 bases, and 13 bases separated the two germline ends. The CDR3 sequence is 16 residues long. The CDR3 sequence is CASSYSAGAINQPQHF. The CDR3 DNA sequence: TGTGCCAGCAGTTACTCGGCAGGGGCCATAAATCAGCCCCAGCATTTT.

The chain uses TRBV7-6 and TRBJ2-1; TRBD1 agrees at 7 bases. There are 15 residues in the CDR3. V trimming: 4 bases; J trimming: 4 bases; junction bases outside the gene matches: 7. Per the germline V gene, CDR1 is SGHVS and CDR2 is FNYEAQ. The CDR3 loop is CASSWRQGRYNEQFF. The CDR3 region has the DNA TGTGCCAGCAGCTGGAGACAGGGTCGGTACAATGAGCAGTTCTTC.

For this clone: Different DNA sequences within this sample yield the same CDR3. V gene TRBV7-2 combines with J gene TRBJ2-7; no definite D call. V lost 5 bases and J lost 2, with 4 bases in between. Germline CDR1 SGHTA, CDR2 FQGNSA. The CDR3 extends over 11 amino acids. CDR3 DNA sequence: TGTGCCAGCAGCCCGACCTACGAGCAGTACTTC. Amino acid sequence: CASSPTYEQYF.

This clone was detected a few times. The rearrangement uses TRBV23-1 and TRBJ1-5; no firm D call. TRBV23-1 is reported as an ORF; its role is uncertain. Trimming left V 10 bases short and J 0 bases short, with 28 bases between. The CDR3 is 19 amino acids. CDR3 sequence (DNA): TGCGCCAAATGGCGAGGCCTCTCCTCCCCGTCGACTAGCAATCAGCCCCAGCATTTT. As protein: CAKWRGLSSPSTSNQPQHF.

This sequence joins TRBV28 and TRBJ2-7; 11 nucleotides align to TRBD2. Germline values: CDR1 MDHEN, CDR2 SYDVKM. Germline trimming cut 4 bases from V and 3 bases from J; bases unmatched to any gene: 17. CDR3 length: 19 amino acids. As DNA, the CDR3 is TGTGCCAGCAGTTCCACTCTCACTAGCGGGAGTAGGGTTCTCTACGAGCAGTACTTC. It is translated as CASSSTLTSGSRVLYEQYF.

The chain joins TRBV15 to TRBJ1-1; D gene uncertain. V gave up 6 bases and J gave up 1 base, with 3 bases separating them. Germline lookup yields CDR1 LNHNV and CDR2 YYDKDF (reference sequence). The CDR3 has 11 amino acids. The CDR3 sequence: CATRENTEAFF. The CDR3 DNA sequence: TGTGCCACCAGGGAGAACACTGAAGCTTTCTTT.